This T cell receptor (beta chain) was sequenced for a study of CXCR3-negative and CXCR3-positive naive CD8 T cells. Broader study findings: CXCR3-expressing naive cells carried TRB CDR3s more hydrophobic than those of CXCR3-negative naive cells. Surface CD5 was comparable between naive subsets; TCR strength was inferred from TRB CDR3 properties.

Worth noting for this clonotype: The target antigen is unknown.

The authors made the TRB cDNA libraries by 5' RACE using UMI labels. With the 5' RACE reads reprocessed, TCRdb shows one record per CDR3 protein and no DNA. The repertoire table contains about 120,000 distinct CDR3 sequences. The CDR3 is 14 amino acids. Germline CDR1 reads SQVTM; CDR2 reads ANQGSEA. The rearrangement uses TRBV29-1 and TRBJ2-1. The clonotype was recovered from a human donor in good health. Some clones in this sample may be carry-over from other donors' samples. Sequencing was done on a sample of naive CXCR3+ CD8+ T cells from blood. Subset in this sample: CD45RO-CCR7+CD27+CD95- naive CD8+ T cells expressing CXCR3 (TNR3+). The CDR3 is CSVEYRDIYNEQFF.